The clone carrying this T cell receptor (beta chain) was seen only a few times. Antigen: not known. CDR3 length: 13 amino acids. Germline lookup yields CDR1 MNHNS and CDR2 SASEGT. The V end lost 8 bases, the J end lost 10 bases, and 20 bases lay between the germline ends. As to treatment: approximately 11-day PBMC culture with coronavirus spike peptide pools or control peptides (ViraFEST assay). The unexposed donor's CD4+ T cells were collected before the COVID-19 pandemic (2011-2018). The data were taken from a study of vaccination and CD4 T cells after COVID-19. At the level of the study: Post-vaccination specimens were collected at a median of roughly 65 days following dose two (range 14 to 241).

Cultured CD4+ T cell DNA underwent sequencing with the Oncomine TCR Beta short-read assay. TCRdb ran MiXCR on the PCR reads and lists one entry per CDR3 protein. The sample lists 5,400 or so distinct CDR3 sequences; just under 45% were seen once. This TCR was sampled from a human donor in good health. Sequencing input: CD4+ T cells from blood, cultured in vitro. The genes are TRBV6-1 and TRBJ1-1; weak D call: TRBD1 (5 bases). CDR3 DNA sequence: TGTGCCAGCCCGGTCTGGGGGGGACTAGGAGCTTTCTTT. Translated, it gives CASPVWGGLGAFF.